This entry lists 21 T cell receptor beta chains sequenced from one sample in a study of T cell responses to AZD1222 COVID-19 vaccine. Some clones are missing from TCRdb's copy, which holds only in-frame ones; the method was immunoSEQ multiplex PCR. The repertoire holds some 150,000 clones, with about 87% as singletons. This material consisted of peripheral blood, taken on day 0 of MenACWY control vaccination. Receptor source: an adult in good health.

The rearrangement uses TRBV10-3 and TRBJ1-1; 9 bases fit TRBD1. Germline V gene data show CDR1 as ENHRY and CDR2 as SYGVKD. This CDR3 has 14 residues. V trimming: 7 bases; J trimming: 5 bases; junction bases outside the gene matches: 8. The CDR3 sequence is CAITPGQGGTEAFF. The CDR3 DNA is TGTGCCATCACCCCGGGACAGGGAGGGACTGAAGCTTTCTTT.

For the CDR3, the DNA is TGTGCCAGCAGCTTGCCCATCTCTACAAGCGGGGCAACAACGGGGACCCAGTACTTC. This encodes CASSLPISTSGATTGTQYF. V usage is TRBV5-6 and J usage is TRBJ2-5, with 7 bases matching TRBD2. Germline V gene sequence: CDR1 SGHDT, CDR2 YYEEEE. V gave up 1 base and J gave up 7 bases; unmatched junction bases: 22. CDR3 length equals 19 residues.

The chain couples TRBV5-1 to TRBJ2-1; possibly TRBD1 for D (5 bases). The ends were cut back, 0 bases at V and 4 bases at J, with 8 bases in the middle. CDR1 and CDR2 (germline): SGHRS, YFSETQ. The CDR3 contains 14 residues. CDR3 sequence: CASSLGQPYNEQFF. CDR3 nucleotides: TGCGCCAGCAGCTTGGGACAGCCTTACAATGAGCAGTTCTTC.

This chain uses TRBV7-2 with TRBJ2-3; TRBD2 matches at 8 bases. This CDR3 contains 14 residues. J gave up 6 bases and V 6 bases, and 8 bases lay outside the gene matches. CDR1 and CDR2 (germline): SGHTA, FQGNSA. CDR3 nucleotides: TGTGCCAGCAGGGGAACCAGACTAGCGGATACGCAGTATTTT. The encoded protein is CASRGTRLADTQYF.

This clone was seen just once. The chain recombines TRBV3-1 (or the pseudogene TRBV3-2) with TRBJ2-7; D may correspond to TRBD1 or TRBD2 (5 bases each). Germline values: CDR1 LGHDT, CDR2 YNNKEL (reference sequence). The length of the CDR3 is 14 residues. V lost 4 bases to trimming and J lost 3 bases, with 13 bases between them. DNA of the CDR3: TGTGCCAGCAGCCTGAGGGACGGGTTCTACGAGCAGTACTTC. This sequence encodes CASSLRDGFYEQYF.

The chain uses TRBV20-1 and TRBJ1-1; D remains unclear. The V gene's germline CDR1 is DFQATT and CDR2 SNEGSKA (reference sequence). The CDR3 consists of 15 residues. Trimming shortened V by 3 bases and J by 5 bases, and 19 bases separated the two germline ends. CDR3 nucleotides: TGCAGTGCTAGTCCTACAAGCCGCTCCGTTACTGAAGCTTTCTTT. Translation gives CSASPTSRSVTEAFF.

The chain employs TRBV5-1 and TRBJ2-6; D not certain. The V end was cut by 0 bases, the J end by 2 bases, with 12 bases between. Germline loops: CDR1 SGHRS, CDR2 YFSETQ. The length of the CDR3 is 17 residues. In DNA form, the CDR3 reads TGCGCCAGCAGCTTGGCCTGGGGATCGGCTGGGGCCAACGTCCTGACTTTC. Translated: CASSLAWGSAGANVLTF.

The chain recombines TRBV7-9 with TRBJ1-2; no firm D call. V lost 0 bases, J lost 8 bases, and 19 bases lay in between. The CDR3 sequence is 16 residues long. Germline CDR1 is SEHNR and CDR2 is FQNEAQ (reference sequence). The CDR3 loop is CASSLAPAEVVYGYTF. CDR3 coding DNA: TGTGCCAGCAGCTTAGCGCCGGCGGAGGTTGTATACGGCTACACCTTC.

The CDR3 is CASSPRRSSSYEQYF. CDR3 bases: TGTGCCAGCAGCCCTCGTCGCTCCAGCTCCTACGAGCAGTACTTC. This chain joins TRBV9 and TRBJ2-7; unclear D gene. The ends were cut back, 4 bases at V and 0 bases at J, with 14 bases in the middle. Germline CDR1 and CDR2: SGDLS and YYNGEE. CDR3 length: 15 amino acids.

The genes are TRBV16 and TRBJ2-7; TRBD1 or TRBD2 may be the D gene (5 bases each). CDR3 length: 14 amino acids. V lost 3 bases to trimming and J lost 0 bases, with 9 bases between them. The germline V gene encodes CDR1 KGHSY and CDR2 FQNENV. This CDR3 is CASSHAGSSYEQYF. The CDR3 DNA reads as TGTGCCAGCAGCCACGCAGGGAGCTCCTACGAGCAGTACTTC.

The rearrangement joins TRBV30 to TRBJ1-5, with a weak D call TRBD1 (5 bases). The germline V gene encodes CDR1 GTSNPN and CDR2 SVGIG (reference sequence). The ends were cut back, 7 bases at V and 4 bases at J, with 17 bases in the middle. The CDR3 totals 14 residues. CDR3 protein: CASSPGGRNQPQHF. The CDR3 nucleotides read TGTGCCTCCTCTCCCGGGGGACGGAATCAGCCCCAGCATTTT. Supplemented by reference TRBV30 and TRBJ1-5, the full variable domain reads SQTIHQWPATLVQPVGSPLSLECTVEGTSNPNLYWYRQAAGRGLQLLFYSVGIGQISSEVPQNLSASRPQDRQFILSSKKLLLSDSGFYLCASSPGGRNQPQHFGDGTRLSIL.

The V and J genes are TRBV18 and TRBJ2-3, with TRBD2 identical over 7 bases. The CDR3 has 16 residues. The trim removed 2 bases at V and 0 bases at J, leaving 5 bases unmatched. CDR1 and CDR2 from the germline V gene are KGHSH and LQKENI. This CDR3 is CASSPTSGTSTDTQYF. Written as DNA, the CDR3 is TGTGCCAGCTCACCAACAAGCGGGACTAGCACAGATACGCAGTATTTT.

This rearrangement joins TRBV9 to TRBJ2-6; tentative D call: TRBD2 (5 bases). Germline lookup yields CDR1 SGDLS and CDR2 YYNGEE. Trimming took off 2 bases at V and 1 base at J, with 13 bases between the two ends. The CDR3 contains 17 residues. The CDR3 DNA reads TGTGCCAGCAGCGTGCGTCTCACGGGGTCTGGGGCCAACGTCCTGACTTTC. It encodes CASSVRLTGSGANVLTF.

The V and J genes are TRBV11-3 and TRBJ2-7; 7 bases are shared with TRBD2. J lost 2 bases, V lost 1 base, and 5 bases had no gene match. The CDR3 is 15 residues long. The germline V gene encodes CDR1 SGHNT and CDR2 YENEEA. CDR3 loop: CASSLASGGAYEQYF. The CDR3 bases are TGTGCCAGCAGCTTAGCGTCTGGGGGGGCCTACGAGCAGTACTTC.

The chain joins TRBV7-3 to TRBJ1-2; TRBD1 is a possible D gene (5 bases). Germline V gives CDR1 SGHTA, CDR2 FQGTGA. V was cut by 5 bases and J by 2 bases, with 12 bases left in between. The CDR3 sequence is 14 residues long. The CDR3 here is CASSLGAGNYGYTF. CDR3 DNA sequence: TGTGCCAGCAGCCTAGGGGCGGGGAACTATGGCTACACCTTC.

This chain links TRBV30 with TRBJ2-1, with D tentatively TRBD1 (5 bases). Germline lookup yields CDR1 GTSNPN and CDR2 SVGIG (reference sequence). Trimming cost V 0 bases and J 6 bases, with 12 bases left between them. CDR3 length: 14 amino acids. Here the CDR3 reads CAWSVTGRANEQFF. CDR3 nucleotide sequence: TGTGCCTGGAGTGTAACAGGCAGGGCCAATGAGCAGTTCTTC.

The chain uses TRBV11-2 and TRBJ1-5; no reliable D call. The germline V gene has CDR1 SGHAT and CDR2 FQNNGV. The CDR3 covers 13 residues. The V and J ends lost 5 bases and 3 bases respectively, with 8 bases between them. The DNA for the CDR3 is TGTGCCAGCAGCGAAGGGCTCAATCAGCCCCAGCATTTT. The encoded protein is CASSEGLNQPQHF.

This chain joins TRBV5-1 and TRBJ2-1; TRBD2 aligns across 9 bases. V shed 0 bases and J 10 bases; nucleotides not matched to a gene: 5. Germline assignment: CDR1 SGHRS and CDR2 YFSETQ. This CDR3 spans 14 amino acids. CDR3 residues: CASSLVAGEGEQFF. CDR3 coding DNA: TGCGCCAGCAGCTTGGTAGCGGGGGAGGGAGAGCAGTTCTTC. The full variable domain, in which reference TRBV5-1 and TRBJ2-1 provide the parts outside the CDR3, is KAGVTQTPRYLIKTRGQQVTLSCSPISGHRSVSWYQQTPGQGLQFLFEYFSETQRNKGNFPGRFSGRQFSNSRSEMNVSTLELGDSALYLCASSLVAGEGEQFFGPGTRLTVL.

The count of this clone is one. This chain links TRBV7-3 with TRBJ2-2; 8 bases align to TRBD2. From germline, CDR1 is SGHTA and CDR2 FQGTGA. J lost 3 bases, V lost 1 base, and 7 bases had no gene match. The CDR3 runs 17 residues. CDR3 coding DNA: TGTGCCAGCAGCTTAAGAGGCCCCGGGGGGGACACCGGGGAGCTGTTTTTT. It encodes CASSLRGPGGDTGELFF.

For the CDR3, the DNA is TGCGCCAGCAGCTTGGACGCCGGGGGCAGCTCCTATAATTCACCCCTCCACTTT. This sequence encodes CASSLDAGGSSYNSPLHF. The chain links TRBV5-1 to TRBJ1-6; D is possibly TRBD1 (6 bases). CDR1 and CDR2 (germline): SGHRS, YFSETQ. This CDR3 contains 18 residues. Trimming removed 0 bases from V and 0 bases from J, with 13 bases in between.

The gene calls are TRBV4-3 and TRBJ1-4, with 10 bases identical to TRBD1. CDR1 LGHNA and CDR2 YSLEER come from the germline V gene. V trimming: 2 bases; J trimming: 6 bases; junction bases outside the gene matches: 12. The CDR3 sequence is 18 residues long. The CDR3 region has the DNA TGCGCCAGCAGCCAACGGTCCCGGGACAGGGGAGGGGATGAAAAACTGTTTTTT. Protein sequence: CASSQRSRDRGGDEKLFF.